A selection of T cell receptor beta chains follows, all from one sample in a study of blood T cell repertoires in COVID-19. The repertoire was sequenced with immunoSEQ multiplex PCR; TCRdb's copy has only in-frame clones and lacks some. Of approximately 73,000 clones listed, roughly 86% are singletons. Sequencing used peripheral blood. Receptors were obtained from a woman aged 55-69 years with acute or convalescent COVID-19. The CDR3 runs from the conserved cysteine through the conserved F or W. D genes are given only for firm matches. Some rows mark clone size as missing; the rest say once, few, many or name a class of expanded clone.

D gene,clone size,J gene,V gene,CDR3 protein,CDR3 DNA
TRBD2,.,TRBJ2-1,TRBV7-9,CASSWTSGSVGEQFF,TGTGCCAGCAGCTGGACTAGCGGGAGTGTCGGTGAGCAGTTCTTC
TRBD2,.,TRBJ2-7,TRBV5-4,CASSFSFRTGGEQYF,TGTGCCAGCAGCTTCAGCTTCAGGACGGGGGGCGAGCAGTACTTC
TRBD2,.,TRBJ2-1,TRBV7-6,CASSLAVGRENNEQFF,TGTGCCAGCAGCTTAGCTGTCGGGAGGGAAAACAATGAGCAGTTCTTC
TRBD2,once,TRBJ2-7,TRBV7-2,CASSSTLAGGYTYEQYF,TGTGCCAGCAGCTCTACCCTAGCGGGAGGGTATACCTACGAGCAGTACTTC
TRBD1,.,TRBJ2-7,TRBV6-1,CASSEVSGTGSYEQYF,TGTGCCAGCAGTGAAGTCTCCGGGACAGGGTCCTACGAGCAGTACTTC
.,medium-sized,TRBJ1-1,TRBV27,CASSLTQGNTEAFF,TGTGCCAGCAGTTTAACACAGGGGAACACTGAAGCTTTCTTT
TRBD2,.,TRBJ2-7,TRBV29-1,CSAARTSGGTEQYF,TGCAGCGCGGCCCGTACTAGCGGGGGGACCGAGCAGTACTTC
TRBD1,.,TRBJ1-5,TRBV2,CASSLGQGRNQPQHF,TGTGCCAGCAGCCTCGGACAGGGTCGGAATCAGCCCCAGCATTTT
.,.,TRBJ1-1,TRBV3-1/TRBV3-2,CASSQEGREAFF,TGTGCCAGCAGCCAAGAGGGGCGGGAGGCTTTCTTT
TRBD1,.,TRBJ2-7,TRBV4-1,CASSRDSTYEQYF,TGCGCCAGCTCCCGGGACAGTACCTACGAGCAGTACTTC
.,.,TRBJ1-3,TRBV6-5,CASRTGNSGNTIYF,TGTGCCAGCAGAACAGGCAACTCTGGAAACACCATATATTTT
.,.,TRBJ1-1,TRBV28,CASSLNGGNTEAFF,TGTGCCAGCAGCCTTAACGGGGGGAACACTGAAGCTTTCTTT
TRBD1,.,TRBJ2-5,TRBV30,CAWRQGYETQYF,TGTGCCTGGCGACAGGGGTACGAGACCCAGTACTTC
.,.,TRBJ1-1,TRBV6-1,CASSDTRNTEAFF,TGTGCCAGCAGTGATACCAGGAACACTGAAGCTTTCTTT
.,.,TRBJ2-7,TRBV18,CASSPPGEPYEQYF,TGTGCCAGCTCACCACCCGGTGAGCCCTACGAGCAGTACTTC
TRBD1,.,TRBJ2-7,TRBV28,CASSLWETGYIF,TGTGCCAGCAGTTTATGGGAGACAGGGTATATCTTC
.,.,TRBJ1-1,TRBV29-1,CSVEERTEAFF,TGCAGCGTTGAAGAGCGTACTGAAGCTTTCTTT
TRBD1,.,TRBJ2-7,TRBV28,CASTPVGLQGTLGEEQYF,TGTGCCAGCACCCCCGTTGGATTACAGGGGACCCTGGGGGAAGAGCAGTACTTC
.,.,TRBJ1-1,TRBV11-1,CASSLVGRSAGTEAFF,TGTGCCAGCAGCTTAGTAGGGAGGTCGGCGGGCACTGAAGCTTTCTTT
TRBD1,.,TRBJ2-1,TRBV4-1,CASSPGQGTTNEQFF,TGCGCCAGCAGCCCGGGACAGGGGACAACAAATGAGCAGTTCTTC
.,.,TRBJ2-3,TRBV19,CASSSGEDTQYF,TGTGCCAGTAGTTCAGGCGAAGATACGCAGTATTTT
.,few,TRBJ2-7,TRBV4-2,CASSQFWAGYEQYF,TGTGCCAGCAGCCAATTTTGGGCGGGGTACGAGCAGTACTTC
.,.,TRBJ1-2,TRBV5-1,CASSTESPNYGYTF,TGCGCCAGCAGCACCGAGTCTCCTAACTATGGCTACACCTTC
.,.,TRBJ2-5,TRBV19,CASSPGITETQYF,TGTGCCAGTAGCCCCGGGATCACCGAGACCCAGTACTTC
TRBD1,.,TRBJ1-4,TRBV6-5,CASSYEGQGREKLFF,TGTGCCAGCAGTTACGAGGGACAGGGTCGTGAAAAACTGTTTTTT
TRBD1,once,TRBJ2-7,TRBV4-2,CASSQTGTGGYEQYF,TGTGCCAGCAGCCAGACCGGGACAGGGGGCTACGAGCAGTACTTC
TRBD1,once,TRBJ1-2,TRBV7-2,CASSLGQGLGYTF,TGTGCCAGCAGCTTAGGACAGGGACTTGGCTACACCTTC
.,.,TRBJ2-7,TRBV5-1,CASSLGGGQYF,TGCGCCAGCAGCTTGGGGGGAGGACAGTACTTC
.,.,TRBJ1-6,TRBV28,CASSSTGSLHNSPLHF,TGTGCCAGCAGTTCTACAGGGAGTTTACATAATTCACCCCTCCACTTT
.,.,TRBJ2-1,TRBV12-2,CASRLVRAGATYNEQFF,TGTGCAAGTCGCTTAGTCCGGGCTGGGGCAACCTACAATGAGCAGTTCTTC
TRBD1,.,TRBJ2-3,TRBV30,CAWSKGQVGTDTQYF,TGTGCCTGGAGTAAAGGACAGGTAGGGACAGATACGCAGTATTTT
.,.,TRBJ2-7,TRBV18,CASSPQAQGIHEQYF,TGTGCCAGCTCCCCTCAGGCGCAGGGCATCCACGAGCAGTACTTC
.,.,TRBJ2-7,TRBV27,CASSLDPGSNTYEQYF,TGTGCCAGCAGTTTAGATCCAGGGTCGAACACCTACGAGCAGTACTTC
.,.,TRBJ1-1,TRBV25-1,CASSEYTKGTQNAEAFF,TGTGCCAGCAGTGAATACACTAAAGGGACACAGAACGCTGAAGCTTTCTTT
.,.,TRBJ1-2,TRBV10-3,CAISDGGKGDGYTF,TGTGCCATCAGTGACGGGGGGAAGGGGGATGGCTACACCTTC
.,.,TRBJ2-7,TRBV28,CASSGEGGPPYYEQYF,TGTGCCAGCAGTGGGGAGGGGGGCCCCCCCTACTACGAGCAGTACTTC
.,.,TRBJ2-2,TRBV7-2,CASSLDGVGELFF,TGTGCCAGCAGCTTAGACGGGGTCGGGGAGCTGTTTTTT
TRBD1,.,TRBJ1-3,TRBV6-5,CASSYATGGRNTIYF,TGTGCCAGCAGTTACGCGACAGGGGGCAGAAACACCATATATTTT
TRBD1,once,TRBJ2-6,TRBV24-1,CATGDRGSGANVLTF,TGTGCCACCGGAGACAGGGGGTCTGGGGCCAACGTCCTGACTTTC
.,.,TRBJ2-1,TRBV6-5,CASEVSIQNNEQFF,TGTGCCAGCGAGGTGTCGATTCAAAACAATGAGCAGTTCTTC
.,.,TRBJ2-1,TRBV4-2,CASSQDPQQAYNEQFF,TGTGCCAGCAGCCAAGATCCTCAGCAGGCCTACAATGAGCAGTTCTTC
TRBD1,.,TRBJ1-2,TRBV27,CASAGQGPYGYTF,TGTGCCAGCGCCGGACAGGGGCCCTATGGCTACACCTTC
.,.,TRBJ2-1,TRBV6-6,CASRTQRNEQFF,TGTGCCAGCAGAACCCAGCGGAATGAGCAGTTCTTC
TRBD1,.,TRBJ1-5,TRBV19,CASNIKQGGDQPQHF,TGTGCCAGTAACATCAAGCAGGGGGGAGATCAGCCCCAGCATTTT
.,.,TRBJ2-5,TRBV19,CASSIQTGQETQYF,TGTGCCAGTAGTATCCAAACGGGGCAAGAGACCCAGTACTTC
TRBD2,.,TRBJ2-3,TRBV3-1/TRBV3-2,CASSPSGRDGLAGGSTDTQYF,TGTGCCAGCAGCCCTTCTGGGCGAGATGGACTAGCGGGAGGGTCCACAGATACGCAGTATTTT
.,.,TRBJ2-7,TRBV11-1,CASSSGDEQYF,TGTGCCAGCAGCTCCGGGGACGAGCAGTACTTC
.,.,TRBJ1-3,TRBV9,CASSALGGYSGNTIYF,TGTGCCAGCAGCGCTTTGGGGGGTTACTCTGGAAACACCATATATTTT
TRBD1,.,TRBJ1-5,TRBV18,CASSPYGTGGDQPQHF,TGTGCCAGCTCACCCTACGGGACAGGGGGCGATCAGCCCCAGCATTTT
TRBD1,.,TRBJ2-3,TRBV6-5,CASSHGQGDRDTQYF,TGTGCCAGCAGTCACGGACAGGGGGACAGAGATACGCAGTATTTT
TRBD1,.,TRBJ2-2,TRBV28,CASSLSTGTINTGELFF,TGTGCCAGCAGTTTATCGACAGGGACAATCAACACCGGGGAGCTGTTTTTT
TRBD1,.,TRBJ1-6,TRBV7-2,CASSLGQGINSPLHF,TGTGCCAGCAGCTTAGGACAGGGAATTAATTCACCCCTCCACTTT
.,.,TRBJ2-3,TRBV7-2,CASSFSGTTDTQYF,TGTGCCAGCAGCTTTAGCGGAACTACAGATACGCAGTATTTT
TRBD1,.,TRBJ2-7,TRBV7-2,CASSPTGGHDEQYF,TGTGCCAGCAGCCCGACAGGGGGCCACGACGAGCAGTACTTC
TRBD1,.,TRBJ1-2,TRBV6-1,CASSEGTGRGYTF,TGTGCCAGCAGTGAAGGGACAGGGCGAGGCTACACCTTC